Following are 22 T cell receptor beta chains from one sample sequenced in a study of blood T cell repertoires in COVID-19. The protocol was immunoSEQ multiplex PCR, while the TCRdb copy is restricted to in-frame clones and leaves out a portion. The sample has 250,000 to 350,000 clones; 75% to 90% are singletons. Specimen: peripheral blood. The origin of the receptors is a woman aged 45-65 years who had recovered from COVID-19.

The genes are TRBV5-4 and TRBJ1-2, with TRBD1 matching 8 bases. Germline CDR1 is SGHNT and CDR2 is YYREEE (reference sequence). The CDR3 has 14 residues. V was pared by 2 bases and J by 5 bases, with 5 bases of the junction left unmatched. The CDR3 spells CASSLGTGRYGYTF. CDR3 coding DNA: TGTGCCAGCAGCTTAGGGACAGGTCGTTATGGCTACACCTTC.

This chain links TRBV7-3 with TRBJ2-5; 10 nucleotides match TRBD2. Per germline, CDR1 SGHTA and CDR2 FQGTGA. V shed 2 bases and J 5 bases; nucleotides not matched to a gene: 5. The CDR3 covers 15 residues. Written as DNA, the CDR3 is TGTGCCAGCAGCTTATCACTAGCGGGGATGGAGACCCAGTACTTC. It yields the protein CASSLSLAGMETQYF.

The gene calls are TRBV11-2 and TRBJ2-7, with TRBD2 matching over 8 bases. The CDR3 consists of 14 residues. The germline CDR1 and CDR2 sequences are SGHAT and FQNNGV. V lost 5 bases and J lost 0; bases outside the gene matches: 3. The CDR3 DNA reads TGTGCCAGCAGCCCGGGACTAGTCTCCTACGAGCAGTACTTC. It is translated as CASSPGLVSYEQYF.

This clone was seen many times. The chain links TRBV5-8 to TRBJ1-6; tentatively, D is TRBD1 (6 bases). The germline V gene has CDR1 SGHTS and CDR2 YDEGEE. The length of the CDR3 is 14 residues. Trimming left V 0 bases short and J 9 bases short, with 10 bases between. This CDR3 is CASSLVQGSSPLHF. The CDR3 DNA sequence: TGTGCCAGCAGCTTGGTACAGGGAAGTTCACCCCTCCACTTT.

This chain joins TRBV6-2 or TRBV6-3 and TRBJ2-5; no definite D call. V lost 2 bases, J lost 1 base, and 8 bases lay in between. The CDR3 contains 14 residues. The germline CDR1 and CDR2 sequences are MNHEY and SVGEGT. This CDR3 is CASSYLRTQETQYF. The CDR3 coding sequence is TGTGCCAGCAGTTACCTGCGTACCCAAGAGACCCAGTACTTC.

CDR3 bases: TGTGCCAGCAGCTTATTTTCAGGAACGAACACCGGGGAGCTGTTTTTT. Its translation: CASSLFSGTNTGELFF. V usage is TRBV7-2 and J usage is TRBJ2-2; no clear D gene. CDR1 and CDR2 (germline): SGHTA, FQGNSA. CDR3 length: 16 amino acids. The ends were cut back, 2 bases at V and 0 bases at J, with 10 bases in the middle. The whole variable domain, filled in from reference TRBV7-2 and TRBJ2-2, reads GAGVSQSPSNKVTEKGKDVELRCDPISGHTALYWYRQSLGQGLEFLIYFQGNSAPDKSGLPSDRFSAERTGGSVSTLTIQRTQQEDSAVYLCASSLFSGTNTGELFFGEGSRLTVL.

The sample holds one count of this clone. This CDR3 is CASSDNNEQFF. DNA for the CDR3: TGTGCCAGCAGCGACAACAATGAGCAGTTCTTC. This chain connects TRBV9 to TRBJ2-1; D is ambiguous. The CDR3 has 11 residues. Trimming took off 3 bases at V and 5 bases at J, with 3 bases between the two ends. From germline, CDR1 is SGDLS and CDR2 YYNGEE.

The chain carries TRBV2 and TRBJ1-5, with D unresolved. V dropped 3 bases and J dropped 7 bases, with 7 bases sitting between them. The length of the CDR3 is 12 residues. CDR1 SNHLY and CDR2 FYNNEI come from the germline V gene. In DNA form, the CDR3 reads TGTGCCAGCAGTGACGGGAACCAGCCCCAGCATTTT. This codes for CASSDGNQPQHF.

This chain uses TRBV28 with TRBJ1-1, with D tentatively TRBD1 (6 bases). The CDR3 runs to 16 residues. The germline V gene has CDR1 MDHEN and CDR2 SYDVKM. Trimming left V 6 bases short and J 0 bases short, with 17 bases between. The CDR3 DNA sequence: TGTGCCAGCAGGCCATACCCCGGGACAATGAACACTGAAGCTTTCTTT. It codes for CASRPYPGTMNTEAFF.

The chain links TRBV2 to TRBJ1-2; tentatively, D is TRBD1 (5 bases). The CDR3 consists of 15 residues. With 0 bases removed from V and 6 bases from J, the gap between germline ends came to 14 bases. The V gene's germline CDR1 is SNHLY and CDR2 FYNNEI. Written as DNA, the CDR3 is TGTGCCAGCAGTGAAGCTGGGGGAGGGATGAATGGCTACACCTTC. Residues: CASSEAGGGMNGYTF.

The chain has TRBV5-1 and TRBJ2-5, with 15 bases identical to TRBD2. Germline values: CDR1 SGHRS, CDR2 YFSETQ. With 4 bases clipped from V and 1 base from J, the junction kept 5 bases outside the gene matches. This CDR3 contains 17 residues. The chain's CDR3 is CASSLGLAGGLQETQYF. Here the CDR3 DNA reads TGCGCCAGCAGCCTGGGACTAGCGGGAGGCCTCCAAGAGACCCAGTACTTC.

The chain employs TRBV2 and TRBJ1-1; possible D gene TRBD1, 6 bases. Germline CDR1 is SNHLY and CDR2 is FYNNEI. Deletions cut 8 bases from V and 0 bases from J, with 10 bases between. The CDR3 runs to 13 residues. CDR3: CASEQGLNTEAFF. CDR3 bases: TGTGCCAGCGAACAGGGATTGAACACTGAAGCTTTCTTT.

The sample holds a few counts of this clone. The chain joins TRBV30 to TRBJ2-1; 11 bases agree with TRBD2. Per germline, CDR1 GTSNPN and CDR2 SVGIG (reference sequence). The CDR3 loop spans 16 amino acids. V was clipped by 1 base and J by 2 bases; unmatched bases: 4. The CDR3 sequence: CAWSAGTSGTYNEQFF. The CDR3 nucleotides read TGTGCCTGGAGTGCCGGGACTAGCGGTACCTACAATGAGCAGTTCTTC.

In its sample, this clone was seen once. This rearrangement joins TRBV7-9 to TRBJ1-1, with D possibly TRBD1 on 5 matching bases. With 5 bases removed from V and 3 bases from J, the gap between germline ends came to 7 bases. CDR1 and CDR2 (germline): SEHNR, FQNEAQ (reference sequence). The CDR3 sequence is 12 residues long. This CDR3 is CASSPGHTEAFF. In DNA form, the CDR3 reads TGTGCCAGCAGCCCAGGGCACACTGAAGCTTTCTTT.

V and J are TRBV5-1 and TRBJ1-1; TRBD1 is a possible D gene (6 bases). Trimming removed 7 bases from V and 1 base from J, with 17 bases in between. This CDR3 region has 15 residues. CDR1 and CDR2 from the germline V gene are SGHRS and YFSETQ. The CDR3 coding sequence is TGCGCCAGCTCCGGATTGGGGGGGCGGAACACTGAAGCTTTCTTT. Encoded protein: CASSGLGGRNTEAFF.

This clone was seen more than once but under ten times. J is TRBJ2-7 and V is TRBV19; TRBD1 aligns across 9 bases. Germline assignment: CDR1 LNHDA and CDR2 SQIVND (reference sequence). CDR3 length: 16 amino acids. The ends lost 6 bases at V and 2 bases at J; junction bases unmatched: 11. The CDR3 here is CASSNMIGTGTYEQYF. In DNA form, the CDR3 reads TGTGCCAGTAGCAACATGATCGGGACAGGGACCTACGAGCAGTACTTC.

The chain combines TRBV30 with TRBJ1-2; 7 nucleotides line up with TRBD1. V gave up 5 bases and J gave up 4 bases; unmatched junction bases: 10. Germline CDR1 and CDR2: GTSNPN and SVGIG (reference sequence). The CDR3 spans 14 residues. CDR3 residues: CAWGIQGIGYGYTF. The CDR3 DNA is TGTGCCTGGGGGATACAGGGGATTGGCTATGGCTACACCTTC.

The V and J genes are TRBV30 and TRBJ1-5; TRBD1 is a possible D gene (5 bases). The CDR3 has 13 amino acids. V gave up 2 bases and J gave up 5 bases, with 10 bases separating them. The germline gives CDR1 GTSNPN, CDR2 SVGIG (reference sequence). The CDR3 sequence is CAWSSGHYQPQHF. CDR3 coding DNA: TGTGCCTGGAGTTCAGGGCATTATCAGCCCCAGCATTTT.

This clone was counted a few times. The chain carries TRBV7-2 and TRBJ2-1; maybe TRBD2 (5 bases). Looked up from germline, CDR1 is SGHTA and CDR2 is FQGNSA. V lost 4 bases to trimming and J lost 1 base, with 20 bases between them. The CDR3 is 18 residues long. CDR3 residues: CASSSYSTSTGSYNEQFF. The CDR3 coding sequence is TGTGCCAGCAGCTCCTACTCGACATCAACGGGGTCCTACAATGAGCAGTTCTTC. Full variable domain (rest looked up from reference TRBV7-2 and TRBJ2-1): GAGVSQSPSNKVTEKGKDVELRCDPISGHTALYWYRQSLGQGLEFLIYFQGNSAPDKSGLPSDRFSAERTGGSVSTLTIQRTQQEDSAVYLCASSSYSTSTGSYNEQFFGPGTRLTVL.

The chain links TRBV29-1 to TRBJ1-1, with 8 bases aligning to TRBD1. CDR1 is SQVTM, CDR2 ANQGSEA, per germline. The V segment lost 6 bases and the J segment 3 bases; nucleotides outside the gene matches: 12. This CDR3 is built from 15 residues. The CDR3 DNA reads TGCAGCGTCAATATCCAGGGGGCATTCGACACTGAAGCTTTCTTT. Its protein product is CSVNIQGAFDTEAFF.

The chain recombines TRBV6-5 with TRBJ1-1; D is uncertain. The CDR3 has 15 residues. Trimming left V 2 bases short and J 1 base short, with 11 bases between. Germline V gene lookup returns CDR1 MNHEY and CDR2 SVGAGI. The CDR3, as DNA: TGTGCCAGCAGTTACGAAGGGAGGCCGAACACTGAAGCTTTCTTT. Protein: CASSYEGRPNTEAFF.

V usage is TRBV6-2 or TRBV6-3 and J usage is TRBJ1-5; D gene uncertain. The CDR3 runs 14 residues. Germline CDR1 MNHEY, CDR2 SVGEGT. V was pared by 1 base and J by 4 bases, with 8 bases between. The CDR3 coding sequence is TGTGCCAGCAGTTACTTCCAGACAAATCAGCCCCAGCATTTT. Translating gives CASSYFQTNQPQHF.